Presented here are 7 T cell receptor beta chains from one specimen sequenced in a study of shared T cell receptors in the human thymus. Some clones are missing from TCRdb's copy, which holds only in-frame ones; the method was immunoSEQ multiplex PCR. The sample yields roughly 710,000 clones, 80% to 90% seen once. The sample also formed part of further work on human thymus T cells.

Sequencing was performed on thymocytes. Receptor source: a girl in the first two years of life with a congenital heart defect.

This clone was seen only once. The CDR3 DNA follows: TGTGCCACCAGCAGACAAAATACAGGGGGCTACGTGAACACTGAAGCTTTCTTT. The encoded protein is CATSRQNTGGYVNTEAFF. The genes are TRBV15 and TRBJ1-1; 9 bases map to TRBD1. The CDR3 is made up of 18 amino acids. The ends lost 2 bases at V and 0 bases at J; junction bases unmatched: 10. Germline loops: CDR1 LNHNV, CDR2 YYDKDF (reference sequence).

The chain is built from TRBV27 and TRBJ1-2; D is perhaps TRBD1 (6 bases). There are 12 residues in the CDR3. Trimming stripped 7 bases from V and 6 bases from J, with 12 bases between. Germline loops: CDR1 MNHEY, CDR2 SMNVEV (reference sequence). CDR3 region: CASKKGGDGYTF. The CDR3 DNA reads as TGTGCCAGCAAAAAGGGGGGGGATGGCTACACCTTC.

V and J are TRBV27 and TRBJ2-7; D is undetermined. Trimming left V 2 bases short and J 5 bases short, with 16 bases between. CDR3 length: 15 residues. Germline V gene data show CDR1 as MNHEY and CDR2 as SMNVEV (reference sequence). CDR3 DNA sequence: TGTGCCAGCAGTTTAGTGGGCCCCTCTCCTGACGAGCAGTACTTC. Amino acids: CASSLVGPSPDEQYF.

The J gene is TRBJ1-1, the V gene TRBV5-1, with TRBD1 matching 8 bases. CDR1 and CDR2 (germline): SGHRS, YFSETQ. The CDR3 loop spans 15 amino acids. V shed 5 bases, J shed 4 bases, and the junction held 10 bases outside the gene matches. DNA for the CDR3: TGCGCCAGCAGGGAAAGGACAGGGCGCAGCACTGAAGCTTTCTTT. Translation: CASRERTGRSTEAFF.

In this sample, this clone turned up once. The chain uses TRBV5-8 and TRBJ1-5; D is unclear. V was shortened by 3 bases and J by 1 base, with 14 bases between the two germline ends. Germline-derived CDR1 and CDR2 are SGHTS and YDEGEE. This CDR3 is 16 amino acids long. The CDR3 is CASSSRRRVSNQPQHF. CDR3 nucleotides: TGTGCCAGCAGCTCCCGGAGGAGGGTAAGCAATCAGCCCCAGCATTTT.

V is TRBV9 and J is TRBJ1-1; 7 nucleotides align to TRBD1. The trim removed 7 bases at V and 11 bases at J, leaving 11 bases unmatched. Germline V gene sequence: CDR1 SGDLS, CDR2 YYNGEE. This CDR3 is built from 12 residues. CDR3 nucleotides: TGTGCCAGCTCTCGAGGAAGGGGGCCGGCTTTCTTT. Amino acids: CASSRGRGPAFF.

This sequence joins TRBV28 and TRBJ1-6, with 12 nucleotides matching TRBD1. Germline loops: CDR1 MDHEN, CDR2 SYDVKM. V shed 8 bases, J shed 10 bases, and the junction held 12 bases outside the gene matches. The CDR3 length is 16 residues. The CDR3 DNA reads TGTGCCAGCCACCCCGGGGACAGGGGGCTCGCGTCACCCCTCCACTTT. This sequence encodes CASHPGDRGLASPLHF.